A selection of T cell receptor beta chains follows, all from one sample in a study of regulatory T cells in long-lasting Graves disease. In TCRdb, the multiplex PCR reads were re-called with MiXCR into one record per CDR3 protein. Among 350,000 to 500,000 distinct CDR3 sequences listed, roughly 15% were seen once. This same sample was also part of a study on T cells in Graves' hyperthyroidism and ophthalmopathy.

The material sequenced was peripheral blood mononuclear cells (PBMCs), taken at new diagnosis, from a patient treated with antithyroid drugs. The receptors were gathered from a woman aged 25 to 39 with Graves disease. CDR3s include the opening cysteine and the closing phenylalanine or tryptophan. The order of the fields is J gene, clone size, D gene, V gene, CDR3 protein, CDR3 DNA. D genes are given only for firm matches. Size values are once, few and many counts, or a class for expanded clones, and some rows have none.

j_call: TRBJ2-7; clone_size: many; d_call: .; v_call: TRBV6-2/TRBV6-3; cdr3_aa: CASSYSRFRTSYEQYF; cdr3_nt: TGTGCCAGCAGTTACTCGAGGTTCCGGACCTCCTACGAGCAGTACTTC
j_call: TRBJ2-5; clone_size: many; d_call: .; v_call: TRBV28; cdr3_aa: CASSKWTGPQETQYF; cdr3_nt: TGTGCCAGCAGTAAATGGACGGGACCCCAAGAGACCCAGTACTTC
j_call: TRBJ1-4; clone_size: many; d_call: TRBD1; v_call: TRBV28; cdr3_aa: CAIEGQTTNEKLFF; cdr3_nt: TGTGCCATTGAGGGACAGACAACTAATGAAAAACTGTTTTTT
j_call: TRBJ2-5; clone_size: few; d_call: .; v_call: TRBV20-1; cdr3_aa: CSARDLLQLVIQETQYF; cdr3_nt: TGCAGTGCTAGAGATCTCCTACAGTTGGTAATCCAAGAGACCCAGTACTTC
j_call: TRBJ2-7; clone_size: many; d_call: .; v_call: TRBV27; cdr3_aa: CASSLGNEQYF; cdr3_nt: TGTGCCAGCAGTTTAGGGAACGAGCAGTACTTC
j_call: TRBJ1-4; clone_size: few; d_call: TRBD1; v_call: TRBV5-1; cdr3_aa: CASSSGQPLNEKLFF; cdr3_nt: TGCGCCAGCAGCTCGGGACAGCCTCTTAATGAAAAACTGTTTTTT
j_call: TRBJ1-6; clone_size: few; d_call: .; v_call: TRBV16; cdr3_aa: CASSQPGTIRNSPLHF; cdr3_nt: TGTGCCAGCAGTCAACCAGGGACAATCAGGAATTCACCCCTCCACTTT
j_call: TRBJ2-5; clone_size: many; d_call: TRBD2; v_call: TRBV28; cdr3_aa: CASRTPRRLAGGVLTQYF; cdr3_nt: TGTGCCAGCCGAACGCCCCGAAGACTAGCGGGAGGAGTCCTGACCCAGTACTTC
j_call: TRBJ2-7; clone_size: .; d_call: TRBD2; v_call: TRBV28; cdr3_aa: CASSFGLAGWQQYF; cdr3_nt: TGTGCCAGCAGTTTTGGACTAGCGGGATGGCAGCAGTACTTC
j_call: TRBJ1-1; clone_size: many; d_call: TRBD1; v_call: TRBV5-1; cdr3_aa: CASSQPQGGSLNTEAFF; cdr3_nt: TGCGCCAGCAGCCAACCTCAAGGGGGCAGCTTGAACACTGAAGCTTTCTTT
j_call: TRBJ2-6; clone_size: many; d_call: .; v_call: TRBV27; cdr3_aa: CASSFHSDSGANVLTF; cdr3_nt: TGTGCCAGCAGTTTCCACTCGGACTCTGGGGCCAACGTCCTGACTTTC
j_call: TRBJ2-1; clone_size: many; d_call: TRBD2; v_call: TRBV20-1; cdr3_aa: CSARDPTSGSSYNEQFF; cdr3_nt: TGCAGTGCTAGAGATCCGACTAGCGGGAGCTCCTACAATGAGCAGTTCTTC
j_call: TRBJ2-7; clone_size: .; d_call: TRBD2; v_call: TRBV10-3; cdr3_aa: CAISEGLAYEQYF; cdr3_nt: TGTGCCATCAGTGAGGGACTAGCCTACGAGCAGTACTTC
j_call: TRBJ2-7; clone_size: many; d_call: TRBD2; v_call: TRBV6-2/TRBV6-3; cdr3_aa: CASSHTSGRDYEQYF; cdr3_nt: TGTGCCAGCAGTCATACTAGCGGGAGGGATTACGAGCAGTACTTC
j_call: TRBJ2-1; clone_size: few; d_call: .; v_call: TRBV7-9; cdr3_aa: CASSLTVGGSNEQFF; cdr3_nt: TGTGCCAGCAGCCTCACCGTCGGGGGCTCCAATGAGCAGTTCTTC
j_call: TRBJ1-1; clone_size: .; d_call: TRBD1; v_call: TRBV3-1; cdr3_aa: CASSPTGGLSEAFF; cdr3_nt: TGTGCCAGCAGCCCGACAGGGGGCTTATCGGAAGCTTTCTTT
j_call: TRBJ2-2; clone_size: many; d_call: .; v_call: TRBV28; cdr3_aa: CASSFRYTGELFF; cdr3_nt: TGTGCCAGCAGTTTTAGGTACACCGGGGAGCTGTTTTTT
j_call: TRBJ2-1; clone_size: few; d_call: .; v_call: TRBV24-1; cdr3_aa: CATSEDGTSSYNEQFF; cdr3_nt: TGTGCCACCAGTGAGGACGGGACAAGCTCCTACAATGAGCAGTTCTTC
j_call: TRBJ1-6; clone_size: many; d_call: TRBD1; v_call: TRBV18; cdr3_aa: CASSHGTGETNSPLHF; cdr3_nt: TGTGCCAGCTCGCACGGGACAGGGGAAACGAATTCACCCCTCCACTTT
j_call: TRBJ1-2; clone_size: many; d_call: .; v_call: TRBV11-2; cdr3_aa: CASSLDSSPPGYGYTF; cdr3_nt: TGTGCCAGCAGCTTAGATTCATCCCCGCCAGGCTATGGCTACACCTTC
j_call: TRBJ1-5; clone_size: .; d_call: TRBD1; v_call: TRBV6-5; cdr3_aa: CASSYPKTGGYGQPQHF; cdr3_nt: TGTGCCAGCAGTTACCCCAAGACAGGGGGATATGGACAGCCCCAGCATTTT
j_call: TRBJ1-1; clone_size: many; d_call: .; v_call: TRBV2; cdr3_aa: CASKRELNTEAFF; cdr3_nt: TGTGCCAGCAAAAGGGAGTTGAACACTGAAGCTTTCTTT
j_call: TRBJ2-1; clone_size: .; d_call: .; v_call: TRBV7-8; cdr3_aa: CASSVGAPGYNEQFF; cdr3_nt: TGTGCCAGCAGCGTCGGGGCGCCCGGCTACAATGAGCAGTTCTTC
j_call: TRBJ2-1; clone_size: few; d_call: TRBD1; v_call: TRBV7-9; cdr3_aa: CASSRRTLHRGTYNEQFF; cdr3_nt: TGTGCCAGCAGCCGCCGAACTCTACACAGGGGTACCTACAATGAGCAGTTCTTC
j_call: TRBJ2-5; clone_size: many; d_call: .; v_call: TRBV6-1; cdr3_aa: CASRPSFLDTGLF; cdr3_nt: TGTGCCAGCAGACCGTCTTTTTTGGACACGGGCCTCTTC
j_call: TRBJ2-3; clone_size: few; d_call: TRBD2; v_call: TRBV14; cdr3_aa: CASKSGVSTDTQYF; cdr3_nt: TGTGCCAGCAAAAGCGGGGTTAGCACAGATACGCAGTATTTT
j_call: TRBJ2-4; clone_size: .; d_call: TRBD1; v_call: TRBV5-1; cdr3_aa: CASSLVTGKNIQYF; cdr3_nt: TGCGCCAGCAGCTTGGTGACAGGGAAAAACATTCAGTACTTC
j_call: TRBJ2-3; clone_size: .; d_call: .; v_call: TRBV11-1; cdr3_aa: CASSLWGSTDTQYF; cdr3_nt: TGTGCCAGCAGCTTATGGGGTAGCACAGATACGCAGTATTTT
j_call: TRBJ1-5; clone_size: many; d_call: TRBD1; v_call: TRBV20-1; cdr3_aa: CSATDRGDQPQHF; cdr3_nt: TGCAGTGCTACAGACAGGGGGGATCAGCCCCAGCATTTT
j_call: TRBJ1-2; clone_size: many; d_call: TRBD1; v_call: TRBV2; cdr3_aa: CASSGQGYDGYTF; cdr3_nt: TGTGCCAGCTCAGGACAGGGGTATGATGGCTACACCTTC
j_call: TRBJ2-7; clone_size: .; d_call: .; v_call: TRBV29-1; cdr3_aa: CSVVAVYEQYF; cdr3_nt: TGCAGCGTTGTGGCAGTTTATGAGCAGTACTTC
j_call: TRBJ2-1; clone_size: many; d_call: .; v_call: TRBV27; cdr3_aa: CASSFMGYEQFF; cdr3_nt: TGTGCCAGCAGTTTTATGGGATATGAGCAGTTCTTC
j_call: TRBJ2-1; clone_size: many; d_call: .; v_call: TRBV4-1; cdr3_aa: CASSQGGTYNEQFF; cdr3_nt: TGCGCCAGCAGCCAAGGGGGGACTTACAATGAGCAGTTCTTC
j_call: TRBJ1-1; clone_size: many; d_call: .; v_call: TRBV29-1; cdr3_aa: CSVVRRLGGNTEAFF; cdr3_nt: TGCAGCGTTGTTAGGAGGTTGGGGGGGAACACTGAAGCTTTCTTT
j_call: TRBJ2-5; clone_size: many; d_call: .; v_call: TRBV3-1; cdr3_aa: CASSHRAETQYF; cdr3_nt: TGTGCCAGCAGCCACAGAGCGGAGACCCAGTACTTC
j_call: TRBJ2-7; clone_size: many; d_call: TRBD1; v_call: TRBV28; cdr3_aa: CASRPGGPSYEQYF; cdr3_nt: TGTGCCAGCAGGCCAGGGGGACCCTCCTACGAGCAGTACTTC
j_call: TRBJ2-5; clone_size: many; d_call: TRBD1; v_call: TRBV7-8; cdr3_aa: CASSLVGRGLSRHQETQYF; cdr3_nt: TGTGCCAGCAGCTTAGTTGGCAGGGGGCTTTCCCGGCACCAAGAGACCCAGTACTTC
j_call: TRBJ2-7; clone_size: .; d_call: TRBD2; v_call: TRBV7-9; cdr3_aa: CASSFSVTSEGTYSSYEQYF; cdr3_nt: TGTGCCAGCAGCTTTAGTGTTACTAGCGAGGGGACTTATAGCTCCTACGAGCAGTACTTC
j_call: TRBJ2-7; clone_size: many; d_call: .; v_call: TRBV28; cdr3_aa: CASRIGFSYEQYF; cdr3_nt: TGTGCCAGCAGAATTGGATTCTCCTACGAGCAGTACTTC
j_call: TRBJ2-7; clone_size: many; d_call: .; v_call: TRBV28; cdr3_aa: CASSLGTPTYEQYF; cdr3_nt: TGTGCCAGCAGTTTGGGGACCCCTACCTACGAGCAGTACTTC
j_call: TRBJ2-7; clone_size: few; d_call: .; v_call: TRBV5-1; cdr3_aa: CASSPRTPLSYEQYF; cdr3_nt: TGCGCCAGCAGCCCCCGGACACCCTTATCCTACGAGCAGTACTTC
j_call: TRBJ2-2; clone_size: few; d_call: .; v_call: TRBV12-3/TRBV12-4; cdr3_aa: CASSLGLGSGELFF; cdr3_nt: TGTGCCAGCAGTTTAGGTCTCGGGTCCGGGGAGCTGTTTTTT
j_call: TRBJ2-2; clone_size: .; d_call: TRBD2; v_call: TRBV6-1; cdr3_aa: CASRNGGAGELFF; cdr3_nt: TGTGCCAGCAGGAACGGGGGGGCCGGGGAGCTGTTTTTT
j_call: TRBJ1-1; clone_size: many; d_call: .; v_call: TRBV6-1; cdr3_aa: CARRGTVNTEAFF; cdr3_nt: TGTGCCAGGAGAGGGACGGTGAACACTGAAGCTTTCTTT
j_call: TRBJ2-3; clone_size: many; d_call: TRBD2; v_call: TRBV24-1; cdr3_aa: CATSDRRVLAGVADTQYF; cdr3_nt: TGTGCCACCAGTGATCGGCGCGTCCTAGCGGGAGTGGCAGATACGCAGTATTTT
j_call: TRBJ1-6; clone_size: .; d_call: .; v_call: TRBV18; cdr3_aa: CASSPNIHSPLHF; cdr3_nt: TGTGCCAGCTCACCAAACATACATTCACCCCTCCACTTT